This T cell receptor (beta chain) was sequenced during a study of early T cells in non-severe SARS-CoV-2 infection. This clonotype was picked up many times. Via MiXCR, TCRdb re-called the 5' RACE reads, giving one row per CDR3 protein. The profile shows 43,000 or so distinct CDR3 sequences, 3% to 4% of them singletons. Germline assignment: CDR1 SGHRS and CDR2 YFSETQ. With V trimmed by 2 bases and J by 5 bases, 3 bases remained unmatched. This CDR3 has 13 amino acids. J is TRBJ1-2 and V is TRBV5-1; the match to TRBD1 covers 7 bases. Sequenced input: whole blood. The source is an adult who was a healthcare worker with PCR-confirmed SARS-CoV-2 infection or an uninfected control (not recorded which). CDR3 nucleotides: TGCGCCAGCAGCTTACCGGGACAGTATGGCTACACCTTC. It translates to CASSLPGQYGYTF.